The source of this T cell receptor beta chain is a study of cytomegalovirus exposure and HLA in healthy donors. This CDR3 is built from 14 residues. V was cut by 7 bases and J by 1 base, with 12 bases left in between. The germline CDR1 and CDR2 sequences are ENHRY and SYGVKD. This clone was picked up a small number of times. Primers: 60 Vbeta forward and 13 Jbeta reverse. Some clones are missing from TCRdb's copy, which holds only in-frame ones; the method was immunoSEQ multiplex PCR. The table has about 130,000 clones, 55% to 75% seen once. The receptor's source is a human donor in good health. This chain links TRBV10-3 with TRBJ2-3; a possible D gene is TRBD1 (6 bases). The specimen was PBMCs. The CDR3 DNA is TGTGCCATCAACACAGGGCGCGGCACAGATACGCAGTATTTT. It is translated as CAINTGRGTDTQYF.